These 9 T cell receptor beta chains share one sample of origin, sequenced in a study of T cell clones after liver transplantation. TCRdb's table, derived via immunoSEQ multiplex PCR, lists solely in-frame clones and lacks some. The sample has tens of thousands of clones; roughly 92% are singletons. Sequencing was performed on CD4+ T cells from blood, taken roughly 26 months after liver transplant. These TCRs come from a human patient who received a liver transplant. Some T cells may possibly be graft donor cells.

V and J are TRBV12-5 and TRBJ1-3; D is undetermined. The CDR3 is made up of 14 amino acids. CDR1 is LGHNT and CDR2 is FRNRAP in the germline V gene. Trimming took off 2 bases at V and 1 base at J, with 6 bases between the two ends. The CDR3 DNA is TGTGCTAGTGGTTTGTACCGTTCTGGAAACACCATATATTTT. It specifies CASGLYRSGNTIYF.

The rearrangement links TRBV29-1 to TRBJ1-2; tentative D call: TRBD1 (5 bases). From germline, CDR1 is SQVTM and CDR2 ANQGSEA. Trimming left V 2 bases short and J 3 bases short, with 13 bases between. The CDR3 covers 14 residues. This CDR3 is CSVERGREDYGYTF. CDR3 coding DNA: TGCAGCGTTGAAAGGGGCAGGGAAGACTATGGCTACACCTTC.

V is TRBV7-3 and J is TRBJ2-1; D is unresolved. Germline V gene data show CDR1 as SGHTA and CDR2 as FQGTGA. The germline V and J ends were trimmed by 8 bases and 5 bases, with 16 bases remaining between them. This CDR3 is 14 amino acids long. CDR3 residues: CASGPTGGNNEQFF. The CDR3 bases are TGTGCCAGCGGGCCGACGGGCGGTAACAATGAGCAGTTCTTC. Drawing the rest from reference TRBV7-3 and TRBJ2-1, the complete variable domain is GAGVSQTPSNKVTEKGKYVELRCDPISGHTALYWYRQSLGQGPEFLIYFQGTGAADDSGLPNDRFFAVRPEGSVSTLKIQRTERGDSAVYLCASGPTGGNNEQFFGPGTRLTVL.

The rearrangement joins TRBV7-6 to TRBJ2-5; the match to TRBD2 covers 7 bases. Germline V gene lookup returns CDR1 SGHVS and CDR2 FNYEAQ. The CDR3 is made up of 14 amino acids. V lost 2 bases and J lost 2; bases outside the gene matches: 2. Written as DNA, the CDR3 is TGTGCCAGCAGCTTACTAGCGGTACAAGAGACCCAGTACTTC. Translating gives CASSLLAVQETQYF.

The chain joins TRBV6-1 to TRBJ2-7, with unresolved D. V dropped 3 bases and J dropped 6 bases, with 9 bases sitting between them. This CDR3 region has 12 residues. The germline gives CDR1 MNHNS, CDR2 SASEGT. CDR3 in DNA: TGTGCCAGCAGTGACAACTTTTCCGAGCAGTACTTC. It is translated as CASSDNFSEQYF.

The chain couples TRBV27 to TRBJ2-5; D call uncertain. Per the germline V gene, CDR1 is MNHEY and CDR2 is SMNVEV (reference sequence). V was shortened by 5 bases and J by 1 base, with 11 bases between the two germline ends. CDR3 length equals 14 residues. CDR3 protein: CASSRMSAQETQYF. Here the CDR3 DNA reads TGTGCCAGCAGTCGGATGAGCGCCCAAGAGACCCAGTACTTC.

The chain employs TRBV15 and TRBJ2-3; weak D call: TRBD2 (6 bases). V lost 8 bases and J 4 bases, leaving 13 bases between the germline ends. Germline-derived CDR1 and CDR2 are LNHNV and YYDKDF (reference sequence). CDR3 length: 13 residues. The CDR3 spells CATRLGSSDTQYF. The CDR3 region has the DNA TGTGCCACCCGACTCGGGAGCTCAGATACGCAGTATTTT.

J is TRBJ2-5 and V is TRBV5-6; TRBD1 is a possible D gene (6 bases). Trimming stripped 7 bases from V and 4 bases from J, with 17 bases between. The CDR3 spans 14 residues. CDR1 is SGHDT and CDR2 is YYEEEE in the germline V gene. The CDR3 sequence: CASGDTGNRETQYF. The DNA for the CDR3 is TGTGCCAGCGGGGATACAGGGAATAGAGAGACCCAGTACTTC. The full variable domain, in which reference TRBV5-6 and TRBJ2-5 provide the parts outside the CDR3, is DAGVTQSPTHLIKTRGQQVTLRCSPKSGHDTVSWYQQALGQGPQFIFQYYEEEERQRGNFPDRFSGHQFPNYSSELNVNALLLGDSALYLCASGDTGNRETQYFGPGTRLLVL.

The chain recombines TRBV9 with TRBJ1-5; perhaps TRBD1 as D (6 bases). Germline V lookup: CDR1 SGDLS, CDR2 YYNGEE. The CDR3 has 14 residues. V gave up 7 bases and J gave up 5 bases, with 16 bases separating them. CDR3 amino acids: CASGGRGGDQPQHF. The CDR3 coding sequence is TGTGCCAGCGGGGGCCGGGGAGGAGATCAGCCCCAGCATTTT.